This T cell receptor beta chain originates from a study of yellow fever vaccine responses in identical twins. Study-wide results and caveats: Convergence reportedly seemed to mark part of the twins' vaccine T cell response, with personalization marking the rest.

CDR1 SGHRS and CDR2 YFSETQ come from the germline V gene. V was clipped by 3 bases and J by 8 bases; unmatched bases: 12. The CDR3 has 18 residues. TCRdb re-analysed the RT-PCR reads in MiXCR, keeping a single row per CDR3 protein. The profile shows several hundred distinct CDR3 sequences, around 86% of them singletons. With regard to this clonotype: The antigen is not known.

The chain couples TRBV5-1 to TRBJ2-2; TRBD2 agrees at 14 bases. Sample: T cells from blood (PBMCs), unsorted or a sorted subset (not recorded which), taken before or after yellow fever vaccination (not recorded which). The receptor's source is a woman younger than 35 who received the yellow fever vaccine. The CDR3 protein is CASSYVRGTSGSSGELFF. As DNA, the CDR3 is TGCGCCAGCAGCTACGTCCGCGGGACTAGCGGGAGCTCGGGGGAGCTGTTTTTT.